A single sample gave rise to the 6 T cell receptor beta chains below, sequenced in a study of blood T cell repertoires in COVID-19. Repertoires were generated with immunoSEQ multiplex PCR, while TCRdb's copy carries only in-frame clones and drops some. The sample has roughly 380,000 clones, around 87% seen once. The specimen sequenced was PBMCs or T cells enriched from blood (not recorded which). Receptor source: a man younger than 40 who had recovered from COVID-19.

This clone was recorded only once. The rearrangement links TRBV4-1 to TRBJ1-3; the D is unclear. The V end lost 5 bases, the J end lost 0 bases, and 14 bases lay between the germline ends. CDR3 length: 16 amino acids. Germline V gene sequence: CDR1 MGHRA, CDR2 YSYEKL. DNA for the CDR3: TGCGCCAGCAGCACGGCCCAGACATACTCTGGAAACACCATATATTTT. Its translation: CASSTAQTYSGNTIYF.

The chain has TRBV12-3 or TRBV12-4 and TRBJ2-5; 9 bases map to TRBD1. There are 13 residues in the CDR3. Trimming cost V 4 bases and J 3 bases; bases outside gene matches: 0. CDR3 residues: CASSWDREETQYF. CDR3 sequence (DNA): TGTGCCAGCAGTTGGGACAGGGAAGAGACCCAGTACTTC.

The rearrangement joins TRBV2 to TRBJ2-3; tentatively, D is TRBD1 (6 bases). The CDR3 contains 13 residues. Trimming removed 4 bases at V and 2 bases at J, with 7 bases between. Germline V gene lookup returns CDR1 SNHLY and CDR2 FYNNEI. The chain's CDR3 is CASSAGVTDTQYF. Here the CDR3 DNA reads TGTGCCAGCAGTGCAGGGGTCACAGATACGCAGTATTTT. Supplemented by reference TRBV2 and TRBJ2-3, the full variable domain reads EPEVTQTPSHQVTQMGQEVILRCVPISNHLYFYWYRQILGQKVEFLVSFYNNEISEKSEIFDDQFSVERPDGSNFTLKIRSTKLEDSAMYFCASSAGVTDTQYFGPGTRLTVL.

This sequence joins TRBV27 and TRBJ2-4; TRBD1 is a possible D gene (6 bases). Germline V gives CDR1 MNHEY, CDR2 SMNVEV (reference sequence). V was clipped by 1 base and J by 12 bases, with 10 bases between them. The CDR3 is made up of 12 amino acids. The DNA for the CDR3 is TGTGCCAGCAGTTTATATGGACAGTCTCAGTACTTC. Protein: CASSLYGQSQYF.

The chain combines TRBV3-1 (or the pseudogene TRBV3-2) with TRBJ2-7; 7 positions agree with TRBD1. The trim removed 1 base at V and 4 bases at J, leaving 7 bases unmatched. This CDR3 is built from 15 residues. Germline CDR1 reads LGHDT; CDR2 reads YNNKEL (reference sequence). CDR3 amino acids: CASSQGQGSWYEQYF. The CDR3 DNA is TGTGCCAGCAGCCAAGGACAGGGATCGTGGTACGAGCAGTACTTC.

DNA of the CDR3: TGTGCCAGTAGTATAGATCGAGTGAACACTGAAGCTTTCTTT. Protein: CASSIDRVNTEAFF. V and J are TRBV19 and TRBJ1-1; D is undetermined. The germline gives CDR1 LNHDA, CDR2 SQIVND (reference sequence). CDR3 length: 14 residues. The germline V and J ends were trimmed by 0 bases and 0 bases, with 5 bases remaining between them.